These T cell receptor beta chains were read from a single sample in a study of human T cells and chemical hapten exposure. One entry per CDR3 protein results from TCRdb running MiXCR on the RACE reads. The repertoire holds 80,000 to 100,000 distinct CDR3 sequences, with 10% to 12% as singletons. This material consisted of whole blood, taken in connection with sensitization to the hapten diphenylcyclopropenone (DPC). All receptors come from a woman between 45 and 65 years old with alopecia areata. Some clones in this sample may be carry-over from other donors' samples. The CDR3 runs from the conserved cysteine through the conserved F or W. The D gene is left open where the match is weak. Rows give clone size only sometimes, using once, few, many, or a class for an expanded clone.

V	size	J	length	D	DNA	CDR3
TRBV14	few	TRBJ2-5	16	TRBD1	TGTGCCAGCAGCCAATGGACAGGGGGACACCAAGAGACCCAGTACTTC	CASSQWTGGHQETQYF
TRBV30	many	TRBJ2-1	14	TRBD1	TGTGCCTGGGCCGGGACAGTAGCCTACAATGAGCAGTTCTTC	CAWAGTVAYNEQFF
TRBV28	-	TRBJ2-7	14	-	TGTGCCAGCAGTTTATACCCCGAACGGTACGAGCAGTACTTC	CASSLYPERYEQYF
TRBV6-6	many	TRBJ1-5	12	TRBD1	TGTGCCAGCAGCCCGGGGACAGCGGCCCAGCATTTT	CASSPGTAAQHF
TRBV11-2	-	TRBJ2-3	15	TRBD1	TGTGCCAGCACCTTGACAGGGGCGAGCACAGATACGCAGTATTTT	CASTLTGASTDTQYF
TRBV7-2	-	TRBJ2-1	12	-	TGTGCCAGCAGCCCACAGATTAATGAGCAGTTCTTC	CASSPQINEQFF
TRBV6-2/TRBV6-3	many	TRBJ2-5	14	TRBD2	TGTGCCACCATGGGACTAGCGTTCCAAGAGACCCAGTACTTC	CATMGLAFQETQYF
TRBV29-1	few	TRBJ2-3	15	TRBD2	TGCAGCGCTAGGACTAGCGGGAGTGCAACAGATACGCAGTATTTT	CSARTSGSATDTQYF
TRBV20-1	many	TRBJ1-1	13	-	TGCAGTGCTAGAGAAGACGCGAACCAGGGAGCTTTCTTT	CSAREDANQGAFF
TRBV4-2	-	TRBJ2-2	17	-	TGTGCCAGCAGCCAAGAGCTCCTAGCCCCAAACACCGGGGAGCTGTTTTTT	CASSQELLAPNTGELFF
TRBV27	-	TRBJ2-1	13	-	TGTGCCAGCAGTCCAAGTAATGGCGATGAGCAGTTCTTC	CASSPSNGDEQFF
TRBV5-5	many	TRBJ2-1	15	-	TGTGCCAGCAGCTTGAACCCGGGCGGCCAGTATGAGCAGTTCTTC	CASSLNPGGQYEQFF
TRBV10-3	few	TRBJ2-7	13	-	TGTGCCATCAGCCAGGGGCCTCCTGGCGAGCAGTACTTC	CAISQGPPGEQYF
TRBV2	few	TRBJ2-7	14	-	TGTGCCAGCAGTGTCCCACAGGGCCTCTACGAGCAGTACTTC	CASSVPQGLYEQYF
TRBV5-1	few	TRBJ2-3	17	-	TGCGCCAGCAGCCCCGGACTCGCCCCAAGGGGCTCTGGTGGGCAGTATTTT	CASSPGLAPRGSGGQYF
TRBV12-3/TRBV12-4	-	TRBJ1-5	15	-	TGTGCCAGCAGTCCCCCTGGAGGTGGCAATCAGCCCCAGCATTTT	CASSPPGGGNQPQHF
TRBV29-1	few	TRBJ1-3	12	-	TGCAGCGTAGCCGTCTCTGGAAACACCATATATTTT	CSVAVSGNTIYF
TRBV20-1	-	TRBJ2-1	17	TRBD2	TGCAGTGCTAGAGATTCAGGACTAGCGGGAGGGTGGGGTGAGCAGTTCTTC	CSARDSGLAGGWGEQFF
TRBV28	many	TRBJ2-6	17	-	TGTGCCAGCAGTTTAATCGCCGGGGGCTCTGGGGCCAACGTCCTGACTTTC	CASSLIAGGSGANVLTF
TRBV9	-	TRBJ2-3	15	-	TGTGCCAGCATCGTCTACGATTCCCCCACAGATACGCAGTATTTT	CASIVYDSPTDTQYF
TRBV7-9	many	TRBJ1-1	15	-	TGTGCCAGCAGCCCAGTGTTTGGGGGCAACACTGAAGCTTTCTTT	CASSPVFGGNTEAFF
TRBV25-1	-	TRBJ2-1	14	-	TGTGCCAGCAGTGAATCGGGCCGAGGGAGTGAGCAGTTCTTC	CASSESGRGSEQFF
TRBV25-1	few	TRBJ2-6	16	-	TGTGCCAGCAGTGCCATTCAGGAGTCTGGGGCCAACGTCCTGACTTTC	CASSAIQESGANVLTF
TRBV20-1	few	TRBJ1-1	12	TRBD1	TGCAGTGCACGACAGGGGGGCACTGAAGCTTTCTTT	CSARQGGTEAFF
TRBV14	many	TRBJ1-5	19	TRBD1	TGTGCCAGCAGTTGCCGGACAGGGGCGCGGGCATATAGCAATCAGCCCCAGCATTTT	CASSCRTGARAYSNQPQHF
TRBV14	few	TRBJ2-7	11	-	TGTGCCAGCAGCCAAGAAGGCGAGCAGTACTTC	CASSQEGEQYF
TRBV12-3/TRBV12-4	-	TRBJ2-7	16	-	TGTGCCAACAGTCCCCTTCAGGGGCGGGGATCCTACGAGCAGTACTTC	CANSPLQGRGSYEQYF
TRBV2	many	TRBJ1-5	12	TRBD1	TGTGCCAGCAGAGCAGGGGGGTGGCCCCAGCATTTT	CASRAGGWPQHF
TRBV6-6	few	TRBJ2-1	14	TRBD1	TGTGCCAGCAGACCCGGGACAGGGGGAAATGAGCAGTTCTTC	CASRPGTGGNEQFF
TRBV7-6	many	TRBJ2-1	17	TRBD2	TGTGCCAGCAGCTTAGATATGGTAGCGGGAGGTAGGGGTGAGCAGTTCTTC	CASSLDMVAGGRGEQFF
TRBV6-2/TRBV6-3	few	TRBJ2-4	16	-	TGTGCCAACAGTTACGGGGTCGGCGTAGCCAAAAACATTCAGTACTTC	CANSYGVGVAKNIQYF
TRBV28	many	TRBJ1-1	16	TRBD1	TGTGCCAGCAGTTTGAGTCAGGGGGCCGGGATCACTGAAGCTTTCTTT	CASSLSQGAGITEAFF
TRBV29-1	many	TRBJ1-1	11	-	TGCAGCGTTGAGAACGGGCCTGAAGCTTTCTTT	CSVENGPEAFF
TRBV29-1	few	TRBJ2-3	13	-	TGCAGCGTGGCAGGCTTAAGCACAGATACGCAGTATTTT	CSVAGLSTDTQYF
TRBV29-1	-	TRBJ1-2	13	TRBD1	TGCAGCGTTCTGCTGGACAGGGCAGCCGGCTACACCTTC	CSVLLDRAAGYTF
TRBV11-1	-	TRBJ2-7	15	TRBD1	TGTGCCAGCAGTAAATCCGAGACAGGGGGCCACGAGCAGTACTTC	CASSKSETGGHEQYF
TRBV27	many	TRBJ1-1	13	-	TGTGCCAGCAGTTATAAGGACGGAGACGAAGCTTTCTTT	CASSYKDGDEAFF
TRBV5-1	many	TRBJ2-5	14	TRBD2	TGCGCCAGCAGGAAGACTAGCGGGAGGGAGGCCCAGTACTTC	CASRKTSGREAQYF
TRBV12-3/TRBV12-4	once	TRBJ2-7	14	TRBD2	TGTGCCAGCAGTTTGACTAGCGGAGTTTACGAGCAGTACTTC	CASSLTSGVYEQYF
TRBV2	many	TRBJ1-5	12	-	TGTGCCAGCAGGGTGGAGAATCAGCCCCAGCATTTT	CASRVENQPQHF
TRBV20-1	many	TRBJ1-6	15	-	TGCAGTGCTAGAGCGGTTAGCGCCCCGGATTCACCCCTCCACTTT	CSARAVSAPDSPLHF
TRBV7-9	-	TRBJ2-5	14	-	TGTGCCAGCACCCGGTTGGGGGGACAAGAGACCCAGTACTTC	CASTRLGGQETQYF
TRBV5-4	many	TRBJ2-5	12	-	TGCGCCAGCAGCCTCCCGCAAGAGACCCAGTACTTC	CASSLPQETQYF
TRBV11-2	-	TRBJ2-3	17	TRBD1	TGTGCCAGCAGCAAATGGACAGGGGGTTTAAGCACAGATACGCAGTATTTT	CASSKWTGGLSTDTQYF
TRBV30	many	TRBJ1-6	15	-	TGTGCCTGGAGTGTACTCACAGCAGATAATTCACCCCTCCACTTT	CAWSVLTADNSPLHF
TRBV30	many	TRBJ1-6	14	-	TGTGCCTGGAGTAGGGGGGCTAGGGATTCACCCCTCCACTTT	CAWSRGARDSPLHF
TRBV6-5	many	TRBJ1-5	15	TRBD1	TGTGCCAGCAGTGCAGACAGGGTCCGCAATCAGCCCCAGCATTTT	CASSADRVRNQPQHF
TRBV25-1	few	TRBJ1-1	12	TRBD1	TGTGCCAGCAGTGCCCGGGACAGGGGAGCTTTCTTT	CASSARDRGAFF
TRBV7-6	few	TRBJ2-3	17	TRBD2	TGTGCCAGCAGCTTTAGACCCCCTAGCGGCGCCACAGATACGCAGTATTTT	CASSFRPPSGATDTQYF